This entry describes one T cell receptor (beta chain). Its target is unknown. This entry comes from a study of cytomegalovirus exposure and HLA in healthy donors. Study as a whole: There were 350 to 400 genotyped donors. Of these, roughly 80% fell in the genetic ancestry cluster associated with self-reported Caucasian donors.

Vbeta (60) and Jbeta (13) primers were used in the PCR. Method: immunoSEQ multiplex PCR; TCRdb's copy keeps in-frame clones and lacks some. The repertoire holds 150,000 to 200,000 clones, approximately 84% seen once, with more than 2% in the top ten. General study findings and limits: Most TCR beta V segments were productive about 90% or about 30% of the time in an earlier analysis. Most TCR sequences were uncommon, yet certain public TCRs appeared in many donors. In a later analysis, approximately 18,000 TCR beta sequences were associated with HLA alleles at 0.05 false discovery rate.

The sequenced sample consisted of PBMCs. The TCR sequence derives from a man aged 18-30 years in good health and CMV-seropositive.

The CDR3 DNA reads as TGTGCCAGCAGCTTCCGACAGGGCGGCTCGTCTAATCATCAGCCCCAGCATTTT. Translating gives CASSFRQGGSSNHQPQHF. V is TRBV13 and J is TRBJ1-5; 7 bases map to TRBD1. The CDR3 loop spans 18 amino acids. V dropped 3 bases and J dropped 5; count of bases not matched to a gene: 16. The V gene's germline CDR1 is PRHDT and CDR2 FYEKMQ (reference sequence).